Presented here are 24 T cell receptor beta chains from one specimen sequenced in a study of blood T cell repertoires in COVID-19. Method: immunoSEQ multiplex PCR; TCRdb's copy keeps in-frame clones and lacks some. This sample carries roughly 40,000 clones, approximately 91% of them seen once, and the ten largest clones take roughly 5.2%. The sample comprised peripheral blood. All receptors come from a human donor in a cohort sampled during active COVID-19.

The chain uses TRBV30 and TRBJ1-2, with D hard to call. Germline-derived CDR1 and CDR2 are GTSNPN and SVGIG (reference sequence). V was clipped by 4 bases and J by 8 bases, with 11 bases between them. This CDR3 comprises 11 residues. CDR3 sequence reads: CAWTSGRGYTF. Here the CDR3 DNA reads TGTGCCTGGACCTCGGGTCGGGGCTACACCTTC. Using reference TRBV30 and TRBJ1-2 for the parts outside the CDR3, the full variable domain is SQTIHQWPATLVQPVGSPLSLECTVEGTSNPNLYWYRQAAGRGLQLLFYSVGIGQISSEVPQNLSASRPQDRQFILSSKKLLLSDSGFYLCAWTSGRGYTFGSGTRLTVV.

CDR3 sequence reads: CASSQASPAGVYEQYF. The CDR3, as DNA: TGCGCCAGCAGCCAAGCTAGTCCAGCGGGGGTCTACGAGCAGTACTTC. The rearrangement joins TRBV4-1 to TRBJ2-7; 8 bases are shared with TRBD2. V shed 1 base and J 3 bases; nucleotides not matched to a gene: 8. The CDR3 sequence is 16 residues long. Germline V gene data show CDR1 as MGHRA and CDR2 as YSYEKL.

The rearrangement joins TRBV4-3 to TRBJ2-5; a weak D match, TRBD2 (6 bases). With 1 base removed from V and 5 bases from J, the gap between germline ends came to 14 bases. This CDR3 is 15 amino acids long. Germline V gene lookup returns CDR1 LGHNA and CDR2 YSLEER. The CDR3 nucleotides read TGCGCCAGCAGCCAAGTTGCAGGGACTGGGGAGACCCAGTACTTC. Its translation: CASSQVAGTGETQYF.

This chain uses TRBV6-5 with TRBJ1-4; D gene uncertain. CDR3 length equals 15 residues. V shed 5 bases and J shed 1 base, with 11 bases lying between them. Germline V CDR1 and CDR2: MNHEY, SVGAGI. The chain's CDR3 is CASSRGKRTNEKLFF. The CDR3 nucleotides read TGTGCCAGCAGTCGAGGGAAGAGAACTAATGAAAAACTGTTTTTT.

The chain combines TRBV5-1 with TRBJ1-5, with a weak D call TRBD1 (6 bases). This CDR3 is built from 14 residues. The V gene's germline CDR1 is SGHRS and CDR2 YFSETQ. V lost 7 bases and J 1 base, leaving 12 bases between the germline ends. CDR3 sequence: CASAPGDSNQPQHF. CDR3 coding DNA: TGCGCCAGCGCCCCAGGGGACAGCAATCAGCCCCAGCATTTT.

This rearrangement joins TRBV18 to TRBJ2-7; 7 nucleotides agree with TRBD1. The CDR3 has 13 amino acids. Trimming at V came to 5 bases and at J to 6 bases, leaving 7 bases not matched to a gene. Looked up from germline, CDR1 is KGHSH and CDR2 is LQKENI. CDR3 DNA: TGTGCCAGCTCATTACAGGGGACGTCCGAGCAGTACTTC. Translated: CASSLQGTSEQYF.

The genes are TRBV4-1 and TRBJ2-5, with TRBD2 matching 7 bases. The CDR3 extends over 16 amino acids. From germline, CDR1 is MGHRA and CDR2 YSYEKL. With V trimmed by 0 bases and J by 5 bases, 9 bases remained unmatched. The CDR3 is CASSQEGPSGWETQYF. The CDR3 coding sequence is TGCGCCAGCAGCCAAGAAGGTCCTAGCGGCTGGGAGACCCAGTACTTC.

This chain connects TRBV5-6 to TRBJ1-1; a possible D gene is TRBD1 (5 bases). The CDR3 extends over 14 amino acids. With 0 bases removed from V and 0 bases from J, the gap between germline ends came to 6 bases. Per germline, CDR1 SGHDT and CDR2 YYEEEE. The CDR3, as DNA: TGTGCCAGCAGCTTGGTAGGGGTGAACACTGAAGCTTTCTTT. As protein: CASSLVGVNTEAFF.

The chain's CDR3 is CASSMLTANTEAFF. CDR3 nucleotide sequence: TGTGCCAGTAGTATGCTAACTGCGAACACTGAAGCTTTCTTT. V is TRBV19 and J is TRBJ1-1; D ambiguous. The CDR3 covers 14 residues. The V gene's germline CDR1 is LNHDA and CDR2 SQIVND (reference sequence). V was pared by 3 bases and J by 1 base, with 9 bases between. Looking up the rest from reference TRBV19 and TRBJ1-1 gives the full variable domain: DGGITQSPKYLFRKEGQNVTLSCEQNLNHDAMYWYRQDPGQGLRLIYYSQIVNDFQKGDIAEGYSVSREKKESFPLTVTSAQKNPTAFYLCASSMLTANTEAFFGQGTRLTVV.

J is TRBJ1-1 and V is TRBV29-1; weak D call: TRBD1 (5 bases). The CDR3 sequence is 13 residues long. Germline CDR1 and CDR2: SQVTM and ANQGSEA. Trimming shortened V by 5 bases and J by 0 bases, and 10 bases separated the two germline ends. CDR3 loop: CSVLGGVNTEAFF. As DNA, the CDR3 is TGCAGCGTTTTAGGAGGGGTGAACACTGAAGCTTTCTTT.

The rearrangement uses TRBV3-1 (or the pseudogene TRBV3-2) and TRBJ2-3; 11 bases are a match to TRBD2. Trimming took 6 bases from V and 4 from J; bases not matched to a gene: 6. Germline CDR1 and CDR2: LGHDT and YNNKEL (reference sequence). The CDR3 is 15 amino acids. CDR3 residues: CASRMTSGVSDTQYF. CDR3 in DNA: TGTGCCAGCAGGATGACTAGCGGGGTCTCAGATACGCAGTATTTT.

The chain links TRBV12-5 to TRBJ2-6; TRBD2 might be the D (6 bases). V was trimmed by 4 bases and J by 0 bases, leaving 19 bases between them. From germline, CDR1 is LGHNT and CDR2 FRNRAP. This CDR3 region has 19 residues. CDR3 loop: CASGSPLGGGSSGANVLTF. The CDR3 region has the DNA TGTGCTAGTGGTTCCCCACTGGGGGGTGGAAGCTCTGGGGCCAACGTCCTGACTTTC.

The chain recombines TRBV15 with TRBJ2-7; TRBD2 agrees at 10 bases. CDR1 LNHNV and CDR2 YYDKDF come from the germline V gene (reference sequence). The CDR3 runs 16 residues. J was trimmed by 2 bases and V by 1 base; bases with no gene match: 5. CDR3 protein: CATSRVLAGGTYEQYF. In DNA form, the CDR3 reads TGTGCCACCAGCAGAGTTTTAGCGGGAGGCACCTACGAGCAGTACTTC.

The chain's CDR3 is CASSQGTEAFF. CDR3 nucleotide sequence: TGTGCCAGCTCACAGGGGACTGAAGCTTTCTTT. V gene TRBV18 combines with J gene TRBJ1-1; a weak D match, TRBD1 (5 bases). In germline, CDR1 is KGHSH, CDR2 LQKENI. CDR3 length equals 11 residues. Deletions cut 4 bases from V and 5 bases from J, with 5 bases between. The full variable domain, in which reference TRBV18 and TRBJ1-1 provide the parts outside the CDR3, is NAGVMQNPRHLVRRRGQEARLRCSPMKGHSHVYWYRQLPEEGLKFMVYLQKENIIDESGMPKERFSAEFPKEGPSILRIQQVVRGDSAAYFCASSQGTEAFFGQGTRLTVV.

The gene calls are TRBV21-1 and TRBJ2-5; TRBD1 is taken as the D call from the table, unchecked against the DNA. TRBV21-1 represents a pseudogene. This CDR3 is built from 20 residues. CDR3 protein: CASSKWVLLRDRGPQETQYF. In DNA form, the CDR3 reads TGTGCCAGCAGCAAATGGGTGCTACTCCGGGACAGGGGCCCCCAAGAGACCCAGTACTTC.

This clone was seen only once. The chain couples TRBV7-2 to TRBJ1-3, with a tentative D call TRBD1 (5 bases). The germline CDR1 and CDR2 sequences are SGHTA and FQGNSA. Trimming pared 3 bases from V and 7 bases from J, leaving 16 bases between. This CDR3 comprises 15 residues. The CDR3 region has the DNA TGTGCCAGCAGCTTCTCCGGGGGACGGCGGAACACCATATATTTT. Translation: CASSFSGGRRNTIYF.

The chain couples TRBV6-5 to TRBJ2-1; possible D gene TRBD1, 7 bases. V lost 2 bases and J lost 6, with 11 bases in between. CDR1 MNHEY and CDR2 SVGAGI come from the germline V gene. This CDR3 has 14 amino acids. The CDR3 DNA follows: TGTGCCAGCAGTTACCGCCAGGGGGGCAATGAGCAGTTCTTC. This codes for CASSYRQGGNEQFF.

CDR3 sequence: CASSQDALGQGREKLFF. For the CDR3, the DNA is TGCGCCAGCAGCCAAGATGCTCTCGGGCAGGGTCGTGAAAAACTGTTTTTT. This chain links TRBV4-1 with TRBJ1-4; D is perhaps TRBD1 (5 bases). V was pared by 0 bases and J by 7 bases, with 18 bases between. The CDR3 is 17 residues long. CDR1 and CDR2 from the germline V gene are MGHRA and YSYEKL.

J is TRBJ2-7 and V is TRBV2; no clear D gene. V gave up 3 bases and J gave up 4 bases, with 4 bases separating them. The CDR3 is made up of 11 amino acids. CDR1 and CDR2 from the germline V gene are SNHLY and FYNNEI. The CDR3 bases are TGTGCCAGCAGTGAGGAGTACGAGCAGTACTTC. Protein sequence: CASSEEYEQYF.

V usage is TRBV11-3 and J usage is TRBJ2-1; TRBD2 is a possible D gene (5 bases). Germline V gene lookup returns CDR1 SGHNT and CDR2 YENEEA. The CDR3 spans 12 residues. Trimming took off 5 bases at V and 10 bases at J, with 12 bases between the two ends. The CDR3 nucleotides are TGTGCCAGCAGCGCAAGCGGTCTCGAGCAGTTCTTC. Residues: CASSASGLEQFF.

This chain links TRBV20-1 with TRBJ1-1; a possible D gene is TRBD1 (5 bases). From germline, CDR1 is DFQATT and CDR2 SNEGSKA (reference sequence). The length of the CDR3 is 10 residues. The V end lost 8 bases, the J end lost 11 bases, and 15 bases lay between the germline ends. The CDR3 protein is CSQGRARAFF. CDR3 nucleotides: TGCAGTCAGGGCAGGGCGAGGGCTTTCTTT.

This chain joins TRBV9 and TRBJ2-1; no definite D call. The CDR3 has 16 residues. The V gene's germline CDR1 is SGDLS and CDR2 YYNGEE. Trimming stripped 4 bases from V and 0 bases from J, with 14 bases between. The CDR3 loop reads CASSPYPVPSYNEQFF. The DNA of the CDR3 is TGTGCCAGCAGCCCCTACCCCGTCCCCTCCTACAATGAGCAGTTCTTC.

This clone was seen once. The chain uses TRBV5-8 and TRBJ2-5; D gene uncertain. CDR3 length equals 14 residues. Per germline, CDR1 SGHTS and CDR2 YDEGEE. V was trimmed by 1 base and J by 2 bases, leaving 9 bases between them. CDR3 coding DNA: TGTGCCAGCAGCTTGTTCCTGACTCAAGAGACCCAGTACTTC. Its protein is CASSLFLTQETQYF.

This rearrangement joins TRBV25-1 to TRBJ2-2, with a weak D call TRBD2 (5 bases). The CDR3 sequence is 17 residues long. V dropped 2 bases and J dropped 5 bases, with 18 bases sitting between them. Germline CDR1 reads MGHDK; CDR2 reads SYGVNS. The chain's CDR3 is CASSEATFASGTGELFF. Written as DNA, the CDR3 is TGTGCCAGCAGTGAAGCTACTTTCGCCTCGGGGACCGGGGAGCTGTTTTTT.